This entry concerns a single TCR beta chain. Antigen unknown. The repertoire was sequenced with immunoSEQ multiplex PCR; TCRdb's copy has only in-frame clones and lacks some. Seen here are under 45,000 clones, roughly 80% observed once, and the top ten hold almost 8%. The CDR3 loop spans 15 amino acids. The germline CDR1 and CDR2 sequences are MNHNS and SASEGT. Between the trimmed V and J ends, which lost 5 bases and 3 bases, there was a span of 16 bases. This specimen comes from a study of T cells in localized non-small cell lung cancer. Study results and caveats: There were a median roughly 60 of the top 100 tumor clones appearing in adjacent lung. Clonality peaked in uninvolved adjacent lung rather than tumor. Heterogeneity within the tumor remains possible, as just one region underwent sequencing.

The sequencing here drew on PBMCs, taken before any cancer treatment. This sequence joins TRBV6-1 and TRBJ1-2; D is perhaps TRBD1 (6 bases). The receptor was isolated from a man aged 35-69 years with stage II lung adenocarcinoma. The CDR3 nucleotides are TGTGCCAGCAGTTCCCTAGGGGGAGAAGACTATGGCTACACCTTC. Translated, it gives CASSSLGGEDYGYTF.